This is a list of T cell receptor beta chains from one sample in a study of cytomegalovirus exposure and HLA in healthy donors. The table came from immunoSEQ multiplex PCR; TCRdb's copy has only in-frame clones and leaves some out. The table includes more than 95,000 clones, 60% to 75% detected once. Material: PBMCs. The receptors were sampled from a man between 60 and 75 years old in good health and CMV-seronegative. The CDR3 runs from the conserved cysteine through the conserved F or W. The order of the fields is clone size, J gene, V gene, D gene, CDR3 protein, CDR3 DNA. A D gene is named only where the DNA matches it firmly. For some rows the clone size is stated as once, few or many, or as a class when expanded; others skip it.

size: .; J: TRBJ2-1; V: TRBV27; D: .; CDR3: CASSPYTSYNEQFF; DNA: TGTGCCAGCAGTCCCTACACTAGTTACAATGAGCAGTTCTTC
size: .; J: TRBJ1-1; V: TRBV15; D: .; CDR3: CATSRDRGGWGTEAFF; DNA: TGTGCCACCAGCAGAGATCGTGGGGGCTGGGGCACTGAAGCTTTCTTT
size: .; J: TRBJ2-2; V: TRBV4-2; D: .; CDR3: CASSRGANTGELFF; DNA: TGTGCCAGCAGCCGAGGCGCTAACACCGGGGAGCTGTTTTTT
size: .; J: TRBJ2-7; V: TRBV28; D: TRBD1; CDR3: CASSSPDRTYEQYF; DNA: TGTGCCAGCAGCAGTCCGGACAGGACCTACGAGCAGTACTTC
size: once; J: TRBJ2-5; V: TRBV5-1; D: .; CDR3: CASSLGTVQETQYF; DNA: TGCGCCAGCAGCTTGGGGACAGTCCAAGAGACCCAGTACTTC
size: .; J: TRBJ1-2; V: TRBV7-3; D: .; CDR3: CASSLNSPCGYTF; DNA: TGTGCCAGCAGCTTAAACTCACCCTGTGGCTACACCTTC
size: .; J: TRBJ1-1; V: TRBV7-2; D: .; CDR3: CASSLAKAGQPEAFF; DNA: TGTGCCAGCAGCTTAGCCAAAGCTGGACAGCCTGAAGCTTTCTTT
size: .; J: TRBJ2-1; V: TRBV19; D: TRBD2; CDR3: CASSGRAAKHYEQFF; DNA: TGTGCCAGTAGCGGGAGGGCCGCGAAACATTATGAGCAGTTCTTC
size: .; J: TRBJ1-2; V: TRBV6-5; D: .; CDR3: CASSYSKGVTYGYTF; DNA: TGTGCCAGCAGTTACTCGAAGGGGGTAACCTATGGCTACACCTTC
size: .; J: TRBJ2-7; V: TRBV5-4; D: .; CDR3: CASSPEGVGRGEQYF; DNA: TGTGCCAGCAGCCCAGAGGGGGTGGGCAGGGGCGAGCAGTACTTC
size: .; J: TRBJ1-3; V: TRBV5-1; D: .; CDR3: CASSLAQGGNTIYF; DNA: TGCGCCAGCAGCTTGGCACAGGGCGGAAACACCATATATTTT
size: once; J: TRBJ2-5; V: TRBV30; D: TRBD2; CDR3: CAWSSRGVAGVAQYF; DNA: TGTGCCTGGAGTTCCCGCGGGGTAGCGGGAGTGGCCCAGTACTTC
size: .; J: TRBJ1-2; V: TRBV10-1; D: .; CDR3: CASSPLQGYGYTF; DNA: TGCGCCAGCAGTCCGCTACAGGGCTATGGCTACACCTTC
size: .; J: TRBJ2-2; V: TRBV7-9; D: .; CDR3: CASSLSTGELFF; DNA: TGTGCCAGCAGCTTGAGCACCGGGGAGCTGTTTTTT
size: .; J: TRBJ2-2; V: TRBV29-1; D: TRBD1; CDR3: CSVDGGQGGGTGELFF; DNA: TGCAGCGTTGATGGGGGACAGGGGGGCGGCACCGGGGAGCTGTTTTTT
size: .; J: TRBJ2-1; V: TRBV6-1; D: TRBD2; CDR3: CASSGLAGGNYNEQFF; DNA: TGTGCCAGCAGTGGGCTAGCGGGGGGGAACTACAATGAGCAGTTCTTC
size: few; J: TRBJ2-1; V: TRBV11-3; D: TRBD2; CDR3: CASSSGLAGSLVVLF; DNA: TGTGCCAGCAGCTCCGGACTAGCGGGGTCTCTGGTGGTGCTCTTC
size: .; J: TRBJ2-5; V: TRBV9; D: TRBD1; CDR3: CASTRTGTEKETQYF; DNA: TGTGCCAGCACGAGAACCGGGACAGAGAAAGAGACCCAGTACTTC
size: .; J: TRBJ2-6; V: TRBV15; D: TRBD1; CDR3: CATEDRSSGANVLTF; DNA: TGTGCCACCGAGGACAGGTCCTCTGGGGCCAACGTCCTGACTTTC
size: .; J: TRBJ1-3; V: TRBV19; D: .; CDR3: CASIQAVSGNTIYF; DNA: TGTGCCAGTATACAGGCGGTTTCCGGAAACACCATATATTTT
size: .; J: TRBJ2-1; V: TRBV10-1; D: .; CDR3: CASSESLGSSYNEQFF; DNA: TGCGCCAGCAGTGAGTCGTTAGGGAGCTCCTACAATGAGCAGTTCTTC
size: once; J: TRBJ1-4; V: TRBV4-1; D: TRBD1; CDR3: CASSPGPGTGYEKLFF; DNA: TGCGCCAGCAGCCCAGGTCCCGGGACAGGGTACGAAAAACTGTTTTTT
size: once; J: TRBJ2-5; V: TRBV11-3; D: .; CDR3: CASSLVGEIRETQYF; DNA: TGTGCCAGCAGCTTAGTCGGGGAGATAAGAGAGACCCAGTACTTC
size: .; J: TRBJ2-5; V: TRBV9; D: TRBD2; CDR3: CASSPRLALTETQYF; DNA: TGTGCCAGCAGCCCCAGACTAGCCCTAACCGAGACCCAGTACTTC
size: .; J: TRBJ1-2; V: TRBV5-1; D: .; CDR3: CASSLGASLNYGYTF; DNA: TGCGCCAGCAGCTTGGGGGCATCCCTAAACTATGGCTACACCTTC
size: once; J: TRBJ2-2; V: TRBV19; D: TRBD1; CDR3: CASSIPRGGMSTGELFF; DNA: TGTGCCAGTAGTATCCCCCGAGGGGGCATGAGCACCGGGGAGCTGTTTTTT
size: few; J: TRBJ2-7; V: TRBV15; D: TRBD1; CDR3: CATSREIGQGFGEQYF; DNA: TGTGCCACCAGCAGAGAAATAGGACAGGGATTCGGCGAGCAGTACTTC
size: once; J: TRBJ1-3; V: TRBV15; D: .; CDR3: CATSRDPTADTIYF; DNA: TGTGCCACCAGCAGAGATCCGACGGCGGACACCATATATTTT
size: .; J: TRBJ2-7; V: TRBV6-5; D: TRBD2; CDR3: CASSLPSGKSYEQYF; DNA: TGTGCCAGCAGCCTCCCTAGCGGGAAATCCTACGAGCAGTACTTC
size: once; J: TRBJ2-7; V: TRBV9; D: TRBD2; CDR3: CASSREAGERNEQYF; DNA: TGTGCCAGCAGCCGGGAGGCGGGAGAAAGGAACGAGCAGTACTTC
size: .; J: TRBJ2-5; V: TRBV10-3; D: .; CDR3: CAATDPGSKGTQYF; DNA: TGTGCCGCAACCGATCCGGGGTCCAAGGGGACCCAGTACTTC
size: few; J: TRBJ1-1; V: TRBV28; D: .; CDR3: CASRLSGMRNTEAFF; DNA: TGTGCCAGCAGATTGAGCGGGATGCGCAACACTGAAGCTTTCTTT
size: .; J: TRBJ2-6; V: TRBV27; D: TRBD1; CDR3: CASSFGTGTGANVLTF; DNA: TGTGCCAGCAGTTTTGGGACAGGGACAGGGGCCAACGTCCTGACTTTC
size: few; J: TRBJ2-7; V: TRBV19; D: TRBD1; CDR3: CASSKSGTGNYEQYF; DNA: TGTGCCAGTAGTAAGTCCGGGACAGGGAACTACGAGCAGTACTTC
size: .; J: TRBJ1-5; V: TRBV10-2; D: .; CDR3: CASRLGGGENQPQHF; DNA: TGCGCCAGCAGATTGGGAGGCGGGGAGAATCAGCCCCAGCATTTT
size: few; J: TRBJ1-4; V: TRBV11-3; D: .; CDR3: CASSGREEKLFF; DNA: TGTGCCAGCAGCGGTCGTGAGGAAAAACTGTTTTTT
size: few; J: TRBJ1-2; V: TRBV9; D: .; CDR3: CASSVVGDYGYTF; DNA: TGTGCCAGCAGCGTAGTAGGGGACTATGGCTACACCTTC
size: .; J: TRBJ1-1; V: TRBV2; D: .; CDR3: CASSVQGNTEAFF; DNA: TGTGCCAGCAGTGTGCAGGGTAACACTGAAGCTTTCTTT
size: .; J: TRBJ1-1; V: TRBV30; D: .; CDR3: CAWTLGRNTEAFF; DNA: TGTGCCTGGACGCTGGGGCGAAACACTGAAGCTTTCTTT
size: few; J: TRBJ1-5; V: TRBV6-9; D: .; CDR3: CASRPIRQDSNQPQHF; DNA: TGTGCCAGCAGGCCCATTCGACAGGATAGCAATCAGCCCCAGCATTTT
size: .; J: TRBJ2-1; V: TRBV2; D: TRBD2; CDR3: CASSVRTSGNEQFF; DNA: TGTGCCTCTTCGGTTCGGACTAGCGGCAATGAGCAGTTCTTC
size: .; J: TRBJ1-2; V: TRBV5-1; D: TRBD1; CDR3: CASSLLTGGANYGYTF; DNA: TGCGCCAGCAGCCTTCTGACAGGGGGCGCGAACTATGGCTACACCTTC
size: few; J: TRBJ2-1; V: TRBV7-2; D: .; CDR3: CASSLNTGNYNEQFF; DNA: TGTGCCAGCAGCTTAAACACGGGTAACTACAATGAGCAGTTCTTC
size: .; J: TRBJ2-3; V: TRBV15; D: .; CDR3: CATSSDYRPGTDTQYF; DNA: TGTGCCACCAGCAGCGACTACCGCCCCGGCACAGATACGCAGTATTTT
size: .; J: TRBJ2-5; V: TRBV18; D: TRBD2; CDR3: CASSPQRGGQETQYF; DNA: TGTGCCAGCTCACCGCAGCGGGGGGGCCAAGAGACCCAGTACTTC
size: few; J: TRBJ2-1; V: TRBV27; D: .; CDR3: CASAHLRGFSSYNEQFF; DNA: TGTGCCAGCGCCCATCTCCGCGGCTTCAGCTCCTACAATGAGCAGTTCTTC
size: .; J: TRBJ1-2; V: TRBV29-1; D: .; CDR3: CSVEGGRRWGYGYTF; DNA: TGCAGCGTTGAGGGTGGGAGGCGCTGGGGCTATGGCTACACCTTC
size: once; J: TRBJ2-5; V: TRBV29-1; D: .; CDR3: CSVNRDQETQYF; DNA: TGCAGCGTAAACAGGGACCAAGAGACCCAGTACTTC
size: few; J: TRBJ1-6; V: TRBV7-8; D: TRBD1; CDR3: CASSLQGVPYNSPLHF; DNA: TGTGCCAGCAGCTTGCAGGGGGTACCCTATAATTCACCCCTCCACTTT
size: .; J: TRBJ2-5; V: TRBV27; D: TRBD2; CDR3: CASSPFSGNQETQYF; DNA: TGTGCCAGCAGTCCCTTTAGCGGGAACCAAGAGACCCAGTACTTC
size: .; J: TRBJ2-4; V: TRBV29-1; D: .; CDR3: CSVDGGNIQYF; DNA: TGCAGCGTGGATGGGGGGAACATTCAGTACTTC
size: .; J: TRBJ1-5; V: TRBV6-1; D: TRBD1; CDR3: CAARTGPILSQHF; DNA: TGTGCCGCCAGGACAGGGCCAATCTTGTCCCAGCATTTT
size: few; J: TRBJ1-6; V: TRBV6-5; D: .; CDR3: CASSYSKLSPLHF; DNA: TGTGCCAGCAGTTACTCGAAGCTTTCACCCCTCCACTTT
size: once; J: TRBJ2-5; V: TRBV18; D: .; CDR3: CASSPASSQETQYF; DNA: TGTGCCAGCTCACCTGCTAGCAGCCAAGAGACCCAGTACTTC
size: .; J: TRBJ2-3; V: TRBV11-3; D: .; CDR3: CASSPYPQRTDTQYF; DNA: TGTGCCAGCAGCCCTTACCCACAGCGCACAGATACGCAGTATTTT
size: .; J: TRBJ1-2; V: TRBV6-1; D: .; CDR3: CASSHRTPYGYTF; DNA: TGTGCCAGCAGTCACAGGACGCCCTATGGCTACACCTTC
size: .; J: TRBJ1-2; V: TRBV28; D: .; CDR3: CASSLAGFSGYTF; DNA: TGTGCCAGCAGTTTAGCAGGTTTTAGTGGCTACACCTTC